The 3 T cell receptor beta chains below were found in one sample sequenced in a study of shared clonotypes between healthy human individuals. Profiled with immunoSEQ multiplex PCR; TCRdb holds only in-frame clones, not every one. The data show around 1.9 million clones, 85% to 95% seen once. Naive CD8 cells, CD45RO-negative and positively selected for CCR7, excluded terminally differentiated effector memory CD45RA+ cells. The material sequenced was naive CD8+ T cells from PBMCs. The origin of the receptors is a young man in good health. Some clones in this sample may be carry-over from other donors' samples.

V is TRBV7-9 and J is TRBJ2-5, with no clear D. The germline CDR1 and CDR2 sequences are SEHNR and FQNEAQ (reference sequence). V shed 5 bases and J shed 3 bases, with 10 bases lying between them. The CDR3 sequence is 13 residues long. CDR3 region: CASSHPEEETQYF. CDR3 in DNA: TGTGCCAGCAGCCACCCGGAAGAAGAGACCCAGTACTTC.

The rearrangement joins TRBV7-9 to TRBJ1-1; D not certain. Germline assignment: CDR1 SEHNR and CDR2 FQNEAQ (reference sequence). CDR3 length equals 15 residues. V was cut by 7 bases and J by 3 bases, with 18 bases left in between. The CDR3 DNA reads as TGTGCCAGCACCTTCGGGCCCCGGGGAGACACTGAAGCTTTCTTT. This gives the protein CASTFGPRGDTEAFF.

This rearrangement joins TRBV9 to TRBJ2-6, with D possibly being TRBD1 or TRBD2 (5 bases each). V was shortened by 2 bases and J by 2 bases, with 26 bases between the two germline ends. Germline CDR1 and CDR2: SGDLS and YYNGEE. The length of the CDR3 is 21 residues. The CDR3 nucleotides read TGTGCCAGCAGCGTCAACCCCCAGCCGGGACCGAGAAGGACTGGGGCCAACGTCCTGACTTTC. Amino acids: CASSVNPQPGPRRTGANVLTF.